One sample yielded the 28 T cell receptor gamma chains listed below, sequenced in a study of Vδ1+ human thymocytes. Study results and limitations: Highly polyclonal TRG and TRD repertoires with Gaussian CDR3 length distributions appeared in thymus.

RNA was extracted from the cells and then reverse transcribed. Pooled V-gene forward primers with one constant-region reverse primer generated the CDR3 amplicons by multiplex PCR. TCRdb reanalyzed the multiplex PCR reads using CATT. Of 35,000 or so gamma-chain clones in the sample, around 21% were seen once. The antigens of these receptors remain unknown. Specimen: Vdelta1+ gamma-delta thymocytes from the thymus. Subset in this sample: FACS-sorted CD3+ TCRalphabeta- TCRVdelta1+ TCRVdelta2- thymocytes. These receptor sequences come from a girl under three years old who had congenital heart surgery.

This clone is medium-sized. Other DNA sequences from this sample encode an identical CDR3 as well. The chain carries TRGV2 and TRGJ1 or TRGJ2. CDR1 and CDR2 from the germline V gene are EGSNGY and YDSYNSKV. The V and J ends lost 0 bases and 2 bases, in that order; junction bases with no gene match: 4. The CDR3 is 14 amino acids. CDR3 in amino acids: CATWDGRDYYKKLF. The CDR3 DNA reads TGTGCCACCTGGGACGGGCGGGATTATTATAAGAAACTCTTT.

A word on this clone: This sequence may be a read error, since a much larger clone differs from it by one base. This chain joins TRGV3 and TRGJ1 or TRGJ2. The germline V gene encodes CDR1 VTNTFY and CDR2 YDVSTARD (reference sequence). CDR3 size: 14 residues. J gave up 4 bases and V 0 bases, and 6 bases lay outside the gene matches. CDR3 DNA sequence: TGTGCCACCTGGGACAGGCGGGAATATTATAAGAAACTCTTT. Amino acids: CATWDRREYYKKLF.

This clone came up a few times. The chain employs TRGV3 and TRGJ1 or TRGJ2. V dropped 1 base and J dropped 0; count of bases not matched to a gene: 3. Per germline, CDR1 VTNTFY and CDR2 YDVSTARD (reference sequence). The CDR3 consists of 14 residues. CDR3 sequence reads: CATWDSKNYYKKLF. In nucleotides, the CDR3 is TGTGCCACCTGGGACAGCAAGAATTATTATAAGAAACTCTTT.

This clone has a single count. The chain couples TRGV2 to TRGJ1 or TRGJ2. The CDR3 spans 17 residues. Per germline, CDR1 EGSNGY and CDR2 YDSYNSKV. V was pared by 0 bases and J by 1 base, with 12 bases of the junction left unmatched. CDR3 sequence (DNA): TGTGCCACCTGGGACGGGCCGAGAAGCCCCAATTATTATAAGAAACTCTTT. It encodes CATWDGPRSPNYYKKLF.

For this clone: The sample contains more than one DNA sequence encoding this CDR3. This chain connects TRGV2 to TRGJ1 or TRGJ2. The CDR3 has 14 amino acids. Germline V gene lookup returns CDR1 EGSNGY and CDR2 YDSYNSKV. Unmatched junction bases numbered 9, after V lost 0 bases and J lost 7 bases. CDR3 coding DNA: TGTGCCACCTGGGACGGGCCCTCACGGTATAAGAAACTCTTT. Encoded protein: CATWDGPSRYKKLF.

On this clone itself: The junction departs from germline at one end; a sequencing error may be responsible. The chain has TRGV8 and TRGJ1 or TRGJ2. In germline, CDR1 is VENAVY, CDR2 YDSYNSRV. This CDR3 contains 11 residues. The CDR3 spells CATWDIDKKLF. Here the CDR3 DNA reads TGTGCCACCTGGGATATCGATAAGAAGCTCTTT.

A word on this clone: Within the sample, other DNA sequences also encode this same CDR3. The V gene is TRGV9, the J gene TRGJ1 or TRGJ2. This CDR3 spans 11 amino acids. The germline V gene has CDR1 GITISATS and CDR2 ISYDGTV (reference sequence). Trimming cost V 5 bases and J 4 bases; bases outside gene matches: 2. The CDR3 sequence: CALWVYYKKLF. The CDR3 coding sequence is TGTGCCTTGTGGGTCTATTATAAGAAACTCTTT.

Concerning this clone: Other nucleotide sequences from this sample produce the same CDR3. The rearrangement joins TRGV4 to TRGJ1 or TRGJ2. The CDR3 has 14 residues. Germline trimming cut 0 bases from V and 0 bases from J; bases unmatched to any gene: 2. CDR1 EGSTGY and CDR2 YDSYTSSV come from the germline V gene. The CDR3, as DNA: TGTGCCACCTGGGATGGGAAGAATTATTATAAGAAACTCTTT. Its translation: CATWDGKNYYKKLF.

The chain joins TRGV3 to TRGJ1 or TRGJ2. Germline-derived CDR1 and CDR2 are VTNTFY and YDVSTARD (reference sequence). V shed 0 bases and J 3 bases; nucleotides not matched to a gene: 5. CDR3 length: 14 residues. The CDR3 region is CATWDRRCYYKKLF. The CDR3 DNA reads TGTGCCACCTGGGACAGGCGCTGTTATTATAAGAAACTCTTT.

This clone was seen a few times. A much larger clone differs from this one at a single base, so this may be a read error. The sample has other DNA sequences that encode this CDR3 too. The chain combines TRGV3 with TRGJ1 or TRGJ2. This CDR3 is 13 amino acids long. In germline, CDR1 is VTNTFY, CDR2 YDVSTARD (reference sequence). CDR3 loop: CATWDRQYYKKLF. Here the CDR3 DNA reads TGCGCCACCTGGGACAGGCAGTATTATAAGAAACTCTTT.

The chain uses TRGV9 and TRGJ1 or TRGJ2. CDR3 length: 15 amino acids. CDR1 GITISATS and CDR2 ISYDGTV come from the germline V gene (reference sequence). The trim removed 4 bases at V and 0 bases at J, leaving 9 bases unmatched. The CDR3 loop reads CALWDYHQNYYKKLF. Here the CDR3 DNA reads TGTGCCTTGTGGGATTACCACCAGAATTATTATAAGAAACTCTTT.

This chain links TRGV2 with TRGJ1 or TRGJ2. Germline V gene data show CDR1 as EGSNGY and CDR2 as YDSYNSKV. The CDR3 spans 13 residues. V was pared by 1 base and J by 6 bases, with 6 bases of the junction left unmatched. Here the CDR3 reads CATWDGQPYKKLF. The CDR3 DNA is TGTGCCACCTGGGACGGCCAGCCTTATAAGAAACTCTTT.

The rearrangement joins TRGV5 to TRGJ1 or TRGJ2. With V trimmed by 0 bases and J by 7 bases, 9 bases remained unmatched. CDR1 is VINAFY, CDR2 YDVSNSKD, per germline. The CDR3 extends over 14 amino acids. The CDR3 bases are TGTGCCACCTGGGACAGGCACCCCAGGTATAAGAAACTCTTT. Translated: CATWDRHPRYKKLF.

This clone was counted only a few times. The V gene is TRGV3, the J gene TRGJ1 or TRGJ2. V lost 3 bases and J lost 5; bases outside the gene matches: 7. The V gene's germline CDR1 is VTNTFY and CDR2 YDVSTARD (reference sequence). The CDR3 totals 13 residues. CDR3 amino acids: CATWDVSDYKKLF. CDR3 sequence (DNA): TGTGCCACCTGGGACGTGAGTGATTATAAGAAACTCTTT.

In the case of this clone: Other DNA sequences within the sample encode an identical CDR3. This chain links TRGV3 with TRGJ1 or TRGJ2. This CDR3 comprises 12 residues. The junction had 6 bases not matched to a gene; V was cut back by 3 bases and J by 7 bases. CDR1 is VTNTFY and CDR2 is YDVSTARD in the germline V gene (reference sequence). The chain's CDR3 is CATWDSCYKKLF. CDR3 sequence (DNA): TGTGCCACCTGGGACTCCTGCTATAAGAAACTCTTT.

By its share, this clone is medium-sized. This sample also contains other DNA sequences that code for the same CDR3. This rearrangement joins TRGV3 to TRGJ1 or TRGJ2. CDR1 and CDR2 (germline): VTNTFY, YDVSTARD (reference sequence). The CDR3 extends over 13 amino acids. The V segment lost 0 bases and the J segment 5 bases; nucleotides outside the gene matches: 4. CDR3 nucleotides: TGTGCCACCTGGGACAGGCGGGATTATAAGAAACTCTTT. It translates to CATWDRRDYKKLF.

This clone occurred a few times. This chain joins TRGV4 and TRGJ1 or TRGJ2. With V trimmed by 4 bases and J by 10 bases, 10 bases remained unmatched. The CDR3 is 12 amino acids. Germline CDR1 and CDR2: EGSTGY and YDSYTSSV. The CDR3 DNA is TGTGCCACCTGGGACGGGATGGGGAAGAAACTCTTT. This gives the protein CATWDGMGKKLF.

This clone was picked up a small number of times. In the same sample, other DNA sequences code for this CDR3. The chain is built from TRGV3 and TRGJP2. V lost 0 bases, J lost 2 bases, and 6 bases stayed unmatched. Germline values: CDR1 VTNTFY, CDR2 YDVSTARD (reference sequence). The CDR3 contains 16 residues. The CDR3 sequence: CATWDRRGSSDWIKTF. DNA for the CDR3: TGTGCCACCTGGGACAGGCGTGGGAGTAGTGATTGGATCAAGACGTTT.

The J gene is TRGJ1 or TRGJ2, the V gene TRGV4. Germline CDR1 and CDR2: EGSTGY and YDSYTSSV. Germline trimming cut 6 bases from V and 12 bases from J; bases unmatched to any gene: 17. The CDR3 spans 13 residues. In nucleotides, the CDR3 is TGTGCCACCTGGCCGACTCAAGGTTTAGGGAAACTCTTT. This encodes CATWPTQGLGKLF.

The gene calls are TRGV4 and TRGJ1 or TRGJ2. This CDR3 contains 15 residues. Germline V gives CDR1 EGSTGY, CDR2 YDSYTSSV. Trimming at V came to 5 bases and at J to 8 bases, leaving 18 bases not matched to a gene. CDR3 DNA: TGTGCCACCTGGGTGCCCCTCTACCTTCTCCATAAGAAACTCTTT. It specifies CATWVPLYLLHKKLF.

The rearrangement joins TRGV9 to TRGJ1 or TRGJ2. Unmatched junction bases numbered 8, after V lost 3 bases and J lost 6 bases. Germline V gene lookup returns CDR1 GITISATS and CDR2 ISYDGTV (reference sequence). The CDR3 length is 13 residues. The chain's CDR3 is CALWEFGSYKKLF. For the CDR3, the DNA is TGTGCCTTGTGGGAGTTTGGCAGTTATAAGAAACTCTTT.

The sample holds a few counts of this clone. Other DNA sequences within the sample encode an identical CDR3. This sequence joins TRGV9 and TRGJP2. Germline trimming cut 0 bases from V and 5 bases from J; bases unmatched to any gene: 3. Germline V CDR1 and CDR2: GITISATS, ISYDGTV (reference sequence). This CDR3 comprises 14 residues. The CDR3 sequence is CALWEVRSDWIKTF. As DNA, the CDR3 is TGTGCCTTGTGGGAGGTGAGGAGTGATTGGATCAAGACGTTT.

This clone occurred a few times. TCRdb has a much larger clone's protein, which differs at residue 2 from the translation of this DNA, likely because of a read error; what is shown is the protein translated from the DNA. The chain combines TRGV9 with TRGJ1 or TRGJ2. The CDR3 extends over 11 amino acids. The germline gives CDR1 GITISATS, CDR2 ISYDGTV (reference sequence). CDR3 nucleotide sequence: TGTACCTTGTGGGAGGTGCATAAGAAACTCTTT. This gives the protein CTLWEVHKKLF.

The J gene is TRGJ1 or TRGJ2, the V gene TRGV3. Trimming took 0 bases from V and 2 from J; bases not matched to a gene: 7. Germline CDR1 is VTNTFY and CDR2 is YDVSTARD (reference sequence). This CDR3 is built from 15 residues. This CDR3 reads CATWDRIGDYYKKLF. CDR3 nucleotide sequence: TGTGCCACCTGGGACAGGATCGGAGATTATTATAAGAAACTCTTT.

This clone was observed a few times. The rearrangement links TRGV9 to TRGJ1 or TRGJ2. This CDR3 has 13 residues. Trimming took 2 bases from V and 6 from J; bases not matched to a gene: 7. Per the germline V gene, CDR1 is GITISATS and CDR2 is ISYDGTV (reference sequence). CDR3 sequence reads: CALWEDPRYKKLF. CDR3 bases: TGTGCCTTGTGGGAGGACCCCCGTTATAAGAAACTCTTT.

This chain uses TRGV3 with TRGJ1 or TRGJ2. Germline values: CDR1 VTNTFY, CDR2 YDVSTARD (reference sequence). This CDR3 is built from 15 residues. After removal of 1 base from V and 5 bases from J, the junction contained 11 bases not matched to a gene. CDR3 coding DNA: TGTGCCACCTGGGACAGAAATTCCCTCCATTATAAGAAACTCTTT. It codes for CATWDRNSLHYKKLF.

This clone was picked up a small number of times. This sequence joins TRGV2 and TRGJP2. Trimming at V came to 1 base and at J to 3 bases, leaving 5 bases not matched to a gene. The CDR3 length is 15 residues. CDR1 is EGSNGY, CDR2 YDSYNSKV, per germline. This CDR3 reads CATWDGAGSDWIKTF. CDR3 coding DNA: TGTGCCACCTGGGACGGAGCGGGTAGTGATTGGATCAAGACGTTT.

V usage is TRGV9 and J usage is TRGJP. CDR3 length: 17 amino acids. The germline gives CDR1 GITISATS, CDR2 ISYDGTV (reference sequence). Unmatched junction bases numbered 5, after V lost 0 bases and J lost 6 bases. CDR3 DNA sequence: TGTGCCTTGTGGGAGGTGCATGGAGAGTTGGGCAAAAAAATCAAGGTATTT. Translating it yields CALWEVHGELGKKIKVF.